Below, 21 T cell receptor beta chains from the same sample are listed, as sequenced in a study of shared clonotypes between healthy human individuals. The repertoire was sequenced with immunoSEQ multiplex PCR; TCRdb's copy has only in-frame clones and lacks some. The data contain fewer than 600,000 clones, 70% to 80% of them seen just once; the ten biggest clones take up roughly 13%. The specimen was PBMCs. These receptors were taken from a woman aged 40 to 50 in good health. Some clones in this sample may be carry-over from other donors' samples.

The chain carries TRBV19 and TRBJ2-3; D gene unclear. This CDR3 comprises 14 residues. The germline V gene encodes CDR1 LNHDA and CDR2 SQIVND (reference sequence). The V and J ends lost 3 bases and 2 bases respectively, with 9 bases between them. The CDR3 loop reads CASSIWPTTDTQYF. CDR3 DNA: TGTGCCAGTAGTATTTGGCCAACCACAGATACGCAGTATTTT.

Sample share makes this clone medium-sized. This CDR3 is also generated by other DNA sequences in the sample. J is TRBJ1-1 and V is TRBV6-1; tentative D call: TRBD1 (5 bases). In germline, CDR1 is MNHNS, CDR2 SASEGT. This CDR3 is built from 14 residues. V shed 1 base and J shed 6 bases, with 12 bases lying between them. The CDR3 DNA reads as TGTGCCAGCAGTGAAGTGACGGGGGTAGCTGAAGCTTTCTTT. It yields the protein CASSEVTGVAEAFF.

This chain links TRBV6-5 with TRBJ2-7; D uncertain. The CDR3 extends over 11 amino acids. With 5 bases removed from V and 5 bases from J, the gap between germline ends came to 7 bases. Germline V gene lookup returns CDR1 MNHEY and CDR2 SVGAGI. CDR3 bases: TGTGCCAGCAGTGAGGTGAACGAGCAGTACTTC. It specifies CASSEVNEQYF.

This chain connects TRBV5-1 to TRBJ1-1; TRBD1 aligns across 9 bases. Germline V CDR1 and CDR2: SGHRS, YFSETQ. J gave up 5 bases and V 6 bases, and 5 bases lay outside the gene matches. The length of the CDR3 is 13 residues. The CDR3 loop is CASNLDRGTEAFF. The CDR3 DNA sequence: TGCGCCAGCAACCTAGACAGGGGGACTGAAGCTTTCTTT.

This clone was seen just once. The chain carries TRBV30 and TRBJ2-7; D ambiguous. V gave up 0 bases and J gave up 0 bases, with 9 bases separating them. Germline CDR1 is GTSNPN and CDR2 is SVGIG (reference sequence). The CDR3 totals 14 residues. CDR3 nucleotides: TGTGCCTGGAGTGTACCGGTAAGCTCCTACGAGCAGTACTTC. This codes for CAWSVPVSSYEQYF.

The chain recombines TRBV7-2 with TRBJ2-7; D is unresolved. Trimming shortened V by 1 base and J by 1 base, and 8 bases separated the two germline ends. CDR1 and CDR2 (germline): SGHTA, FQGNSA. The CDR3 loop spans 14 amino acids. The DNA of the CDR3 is TGTGCCAGCAGCTTAGGCCCACAGTCCTACGAGCAGTACTTC. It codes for CASSLGPQSYEQYF.

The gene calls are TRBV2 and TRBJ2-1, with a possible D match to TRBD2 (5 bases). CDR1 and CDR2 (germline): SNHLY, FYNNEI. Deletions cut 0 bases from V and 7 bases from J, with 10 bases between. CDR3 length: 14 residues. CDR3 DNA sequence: TGTGCCAGCAGTGAAGCGGGAGTAGAGAATGAGCAGTTCTTC. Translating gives CASSEAGVENEQFF.

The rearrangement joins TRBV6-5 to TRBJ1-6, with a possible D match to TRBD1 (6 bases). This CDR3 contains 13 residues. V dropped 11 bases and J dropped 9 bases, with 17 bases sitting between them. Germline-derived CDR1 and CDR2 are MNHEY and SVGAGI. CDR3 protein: CAGKRGTTSPLHF. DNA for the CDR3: TGTGCCGGCAAGCGAGGGACAACTTCACCCCTCCACTTT.

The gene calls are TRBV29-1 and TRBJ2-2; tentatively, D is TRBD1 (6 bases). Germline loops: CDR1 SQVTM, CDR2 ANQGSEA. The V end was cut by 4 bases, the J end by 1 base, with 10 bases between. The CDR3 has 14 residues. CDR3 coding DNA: TGCAGCGTTGCGCAGACAGGGAACACCGGGGAGCTGTTTTTT. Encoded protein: CSVAQTGNTGELFF.

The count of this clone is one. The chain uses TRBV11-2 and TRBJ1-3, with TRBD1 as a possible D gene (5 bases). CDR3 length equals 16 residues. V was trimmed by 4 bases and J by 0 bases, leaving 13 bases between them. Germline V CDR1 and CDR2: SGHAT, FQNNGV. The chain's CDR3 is CASSSTRGASGNTIYF. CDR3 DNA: TGTGCCAGCAGCTCAACGAGAGGGGCCTCTGGAAACACCATATATTTT.

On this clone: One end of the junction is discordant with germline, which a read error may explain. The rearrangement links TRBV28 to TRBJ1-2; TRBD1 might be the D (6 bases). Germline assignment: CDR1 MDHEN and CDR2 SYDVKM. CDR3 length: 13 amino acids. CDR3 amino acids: CASSPTDSRPVHF. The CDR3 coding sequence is TGTGCCAGCAGCCCCACGGACAGCCGGCCTGTACACTTC.

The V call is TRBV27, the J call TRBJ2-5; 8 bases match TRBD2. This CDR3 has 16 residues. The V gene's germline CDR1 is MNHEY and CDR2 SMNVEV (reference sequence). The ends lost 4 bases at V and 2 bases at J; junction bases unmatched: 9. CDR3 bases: TGTGCCAGCAGTTCTTCACTAGCGGAGCTTCAAGAGACCCAGTACTTC. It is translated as CASSSSLAELQETQYF.

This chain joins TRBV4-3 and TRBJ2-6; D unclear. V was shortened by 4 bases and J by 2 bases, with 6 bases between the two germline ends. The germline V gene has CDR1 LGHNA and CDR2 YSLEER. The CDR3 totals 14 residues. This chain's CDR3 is CASSRDAGANVLTF. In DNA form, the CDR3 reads TGCGCCAGCAGCCGAGACGCTGGGGCCAACGTCCTGACTTTC.

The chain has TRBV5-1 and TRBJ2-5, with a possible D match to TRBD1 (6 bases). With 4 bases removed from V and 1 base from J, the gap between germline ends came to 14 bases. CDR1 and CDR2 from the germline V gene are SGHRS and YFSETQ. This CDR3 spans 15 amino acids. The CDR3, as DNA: TGCGCCAGCAGCCCCCGGGACACCGCCCAAGAGACCCAGTACTTC. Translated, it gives CASSPRDTAQETQYF.

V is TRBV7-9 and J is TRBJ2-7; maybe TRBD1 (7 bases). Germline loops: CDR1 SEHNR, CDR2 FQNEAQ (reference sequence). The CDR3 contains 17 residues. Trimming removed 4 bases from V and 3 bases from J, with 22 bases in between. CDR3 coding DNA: TGTGCCAGCAGCTCGGCGAGGGCGGGACAGAGGATCTACGAGCAGTACTTC. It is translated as CASSSARAGQRIYEQYF.

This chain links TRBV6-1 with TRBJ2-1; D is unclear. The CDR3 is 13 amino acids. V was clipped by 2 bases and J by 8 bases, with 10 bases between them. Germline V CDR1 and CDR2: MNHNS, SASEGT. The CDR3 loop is CASSELARDEQFF. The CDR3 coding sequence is TGTGCCAGCAGTGAATTGGCAAGGGATGAGCAGTTCTTC.

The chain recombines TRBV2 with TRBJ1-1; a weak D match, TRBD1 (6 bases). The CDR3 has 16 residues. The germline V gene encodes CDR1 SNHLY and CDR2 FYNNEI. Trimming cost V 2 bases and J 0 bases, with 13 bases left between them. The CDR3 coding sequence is TGTGCCAGCAGTGAACCGGACAGCGGCATGAACACTGAAGCTTTCTTT. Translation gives CASSEPDSGMNTEAFF.

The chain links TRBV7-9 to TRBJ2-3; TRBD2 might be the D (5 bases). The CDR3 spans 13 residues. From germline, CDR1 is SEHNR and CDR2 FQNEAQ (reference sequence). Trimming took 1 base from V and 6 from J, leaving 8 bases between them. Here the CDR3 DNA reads TGTGCCAGCAGCTTAGGCACGGGGGATACGCAGTATTTT. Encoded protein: CASSLGTGDTQYF. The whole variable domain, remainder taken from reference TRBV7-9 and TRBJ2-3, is DTGVSQNPRHKITKRGQNVTFRCDPISEHNRLYWYRQTLGQGPEFLTYFQNEAQLEKSRLLSDRFSAERPKGSFSTLEIQRTEQGDSAMYLCASSLGTGDTQYFGPGTRLTVL.

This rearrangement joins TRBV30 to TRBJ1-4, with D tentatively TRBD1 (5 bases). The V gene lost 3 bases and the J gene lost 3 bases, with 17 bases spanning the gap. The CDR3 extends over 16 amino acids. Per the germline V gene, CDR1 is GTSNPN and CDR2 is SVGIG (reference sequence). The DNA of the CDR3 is TGTGCCTGGAGCCCAGACAGCCGGGGGGCTAATGAAAAACTGTTTTTT. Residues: CAWSPDSRGANEKLFF.

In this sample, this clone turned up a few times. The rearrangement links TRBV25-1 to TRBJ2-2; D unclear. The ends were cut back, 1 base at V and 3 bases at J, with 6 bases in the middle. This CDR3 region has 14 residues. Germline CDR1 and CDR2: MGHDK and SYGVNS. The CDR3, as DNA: TGTGCCAGCAGTGAATCTGCTCACACCGGGGAGCTGTTTTTT. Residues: CASSESAHTGELFF.

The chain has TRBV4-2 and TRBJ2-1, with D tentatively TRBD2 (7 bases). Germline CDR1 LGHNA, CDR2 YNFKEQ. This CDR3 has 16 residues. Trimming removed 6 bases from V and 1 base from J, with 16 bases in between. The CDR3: CASSPEGGGSYNEQFF. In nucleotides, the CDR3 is TGTGCCAGCAGTCCCGAGGGGGGAGGGTCCTACAATGAGCAGTTCTTC.